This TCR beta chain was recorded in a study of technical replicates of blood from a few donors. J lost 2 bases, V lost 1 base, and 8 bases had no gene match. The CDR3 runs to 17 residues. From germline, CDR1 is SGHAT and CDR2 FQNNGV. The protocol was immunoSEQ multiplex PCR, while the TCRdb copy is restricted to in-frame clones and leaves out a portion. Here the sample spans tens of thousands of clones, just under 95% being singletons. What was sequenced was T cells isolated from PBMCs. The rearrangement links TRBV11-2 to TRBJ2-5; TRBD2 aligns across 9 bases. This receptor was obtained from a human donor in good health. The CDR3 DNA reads TGTGCCAGCAGCTTAGGGCATTTTAGCGGGGGACAAGAGACCCAGTACTTC. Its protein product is CASSLGHFSGGQETQYF.